The TCR beta chain described here comes from a study of cytomegalovirus exposure and HLA in healthy donors. Regarding the study as a whole: Altogether, some 170 TCR beta chains were recorded as cytomegalovirus-associated. An analysis was carried out at a later point. It showed that HLA-associated TCR beta chains were more clonally expanded than equally common non-associated chains.

The sample holds a few counts of this clone. The antigen remains unidentified. In the PCR, 60 Vbeta and 13 Jbeta primers were used. Sequencing used immunoSEQ multiplex PCR; TCRdb keeps in-frame clones, though not all of them. This table holds some 110,000 clones, 9% to 10% found once. The ends lost 7 bases at V and 7 bases at J; junction bases unmatched: 5. Germline V lookup: CDR1 MNHNS, CDR2 SASEGT. The CDR3 length is 13 residues. The receptor was isolated from a man in his thirties or forties in good health and CMV-seronegative. The chain recombines TRBV6-1 with TRBJ2-4; 9 positions agree with TRBD1. The material sequenced was PBMCs. Here the CDR3 reads CASIGQGPNIQYF. CDR3 coding DNA: TGTGCCAGCATCGGACAGGGGCCCAACATTCAGTACTTC.